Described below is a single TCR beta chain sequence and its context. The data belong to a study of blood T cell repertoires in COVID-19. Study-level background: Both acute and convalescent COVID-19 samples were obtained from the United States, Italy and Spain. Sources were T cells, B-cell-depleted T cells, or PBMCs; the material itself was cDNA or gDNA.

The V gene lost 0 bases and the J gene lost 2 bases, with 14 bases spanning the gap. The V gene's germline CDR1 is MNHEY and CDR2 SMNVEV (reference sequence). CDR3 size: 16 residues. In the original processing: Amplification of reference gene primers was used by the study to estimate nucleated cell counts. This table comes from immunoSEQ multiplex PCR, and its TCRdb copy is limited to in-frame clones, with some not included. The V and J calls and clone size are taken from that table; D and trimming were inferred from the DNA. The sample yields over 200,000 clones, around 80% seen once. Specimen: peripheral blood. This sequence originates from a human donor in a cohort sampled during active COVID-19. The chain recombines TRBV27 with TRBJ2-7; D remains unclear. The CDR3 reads CASSLSHPVYPYEQYF. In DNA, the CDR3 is TGTGCCAGCAGTTTATCCCACCCAGTATATCCCTACGAGCAGTACTTC.